This T cell receptor beta chain was sequenced for a study of T cell changes during pregnancy in multiple sclerosis. Sequencing used immunoSEQ multiplex PCR; TCRdb keeps in-frame clones, though not all of them. The table records around 64,000 clones, more than 85% of them present only once. Per germline, CDR1 MGHRA and CDR2 YSYEKL. The CDR3 contains 17 residues. J gave up 4 bases and V 3 bases, and 8 bases lay outside the gene matches. This TCR was sampled from a female donor with multiple sclerosis, enrolled in a pregnancy study. The sample in question was CD8+ T cells from peripheral blood mononuclear cells, obtained in the third trimester of pregnancy. This chain connects TRBV4-1 to TRBJ2-3; TRBD2 matches 12 bases. CDR3 region: CASSQALAGGPADTQYF. DNA of the CDR3: TGCGCCAGCAGCCAGGCCCTAGCGGGAGGGCCAGCAGATACGCAGTATTTT.